This passage covers 32 T cell receptor beta chains from one sample sequenced in a study of yellow fever vaccine responses in identical twins. Each CDR3 protein gets one entry after TCRdb re-called the RT-PCR reads with MiXCR. The sample holds more than 4,000 distinct CDR3 sequences, 65% to 80% seen once. Sample: T cells from blood (PBMCs), unsorted or a sorted subset (not recorded which), taken before or after yellow fever vaccination (not recorded which). These TCRs come from a young woman who received the yellow fever vaccine.

Only a few counts were recorded for this clonotype. V usage is TRBV2 and J usage is TRBJ2-5; 8 nucleotides align to TRBD1. The V gene end was trimmed by 5 bases and the J gene end by 6 bases; junction bases not matched to a gene: 5. In germline, CDR1 is SNHLY, CDR2 FYNNEI. The CDR3 contains 13 residues. The CDR3 protein is CASSIGQGQTQYF. The CDR3 DNA reads TGTGCCAGCAGTATTGGACAGGGACAGACCCAGTACTTC.

The J gene is TRBJ2-5, the V gene TRBV9; the D is unclear. The CDR3 spans 15 residues. The germline gives CDR1 SGDLS, CDR2 YYNGEE. Trimming stripped 0 bases from V and 5 bases from J, with 14 bases between. The CDR3 nucleotides are TGTGCCAGCAGCGTAGCGGCCAGATGGTGGGAGACCCAGTACTTC. Its protein is CASSVAARWWETQYF.

CDR3 amino acids: CASSFGWDYEQYF. The DNA for the CDR3 is TGTGCCAGCAGCTTCGGGTGGGACTACGAGCAGTACTTC. J is TRBJ2-7 and V is TRBV11-1; no firm D call. Germline CDR1 reads SGHAT; CDR2 reads FQDESV (reference sequence). The CDR3 length is 13 residues. Trimming removed 3 bases from V and 3 bases from J, with 9 bases in between.

Only a few counts were recorded for this clonotype. The gene calls are TRBV29-1 and TRBJ2-1; TRBD1 might be the D (5 bases). Trimming removed 7 bases at V and 3 bases at J, with 16 bases between. The CDR3 is made up of 14 amino acids. The germline gives CDR1 SQVTM, CDR2 ANQGSEA. CDR3 in amino acids: CSATTDPYYNEQFF. CDR3 DNA: TGCAGCGCTACGACAGACCCATACTACAATGAGCAGTTCTTC.

This clonotype was counted between two and nine times. This chain joins TRBV6-1 and TRBJ2-1, with D possibly matching TRBD2 (5 bases). CDR1 is MNHNS, CDR2 SASEGT, per germline. The V end was cut by 7 bases, the J end by 8 bases, with 24 bases between. CDR3 length equals 16 residues. CDR3 DNA: TGTGCCAGCAAAAGGGAGAAAACCTGGTTAGAGGATGAGCAGTTCTTC. As protein: CASKREKTWLEDEQFF.

The chain carries TRBV28 and TRBJ2-1; D uncertain. CDR3 size: 9 residues. The germline V gene has CDR1 MDHEN and CDR2 SYDVKM. V was clipped by 10 bases and J by 9 bases, with 7 bases between them. CDR3 DNA: TGTGCCATCTGCGGTGAGCAGTTCTTC. The encoded protein is CAICGEQFF.

The V gene is TRBV11-2, the J gene TRBJ2-4; unclear D gene. Germline V gene data show CDR1 as SGHAT and CDR2 as FQNNGV. Trimming pared 2 bases from V and 5 bases from J, leaving 7 bases between. CDR3 length: 13 amino acids. The CDR3 is CASSLRAQNIQYF. The DNA of the CDR3 is TGTGCCAGCAGCTTACGGGCTCAAAACATTCAGTACTTC.

This clonotype appeared a few times. The chain couples TRBV30 to TRBJ1-5, with unresolved D. The germline gives CDR1 GTSNPN, CDR2 SVGIG (reference sequence). The CDR3 loop spans 12 amino acids. The V end was cut by 2 bases, the J end by 3 bases, with 5 bases between. CDR3 sequence: CAWSPPNQPQHF. CDR3 in DNA: TGTGCCTGGAGTCCACCCAATCAGCCCCAGCATTTT.

This chain links TRBV6-2 or TRBV6-3 with TRBJ2-7; tentatively, D is TRBD1 or TRBD2 (5 bases each). The CDR3 runs 14 residues. V shed 7 bases and J shed 6 bases, with 19 bases lying between them. CDR1 and CDR2 (germline): MNHEY, SVGEGT. The CDR3 reads CASIRDALGFEQYF. DNA of the CDR3: TGTGCCAGCATCAGGGACGCGTTGGGGTTCGAGCAGTACTTC.

This chain connects TRBV5-1 to TRBJ2-1; TRBD2 matches 11 bases. The CDR3 consists of 18 residues. Losses at the gene ends were 2 bases for V and 1 base for J; bases not matched to a gene: 8. Germline V gives CDR1 SGHRS, CDR2 YFSETQ. The CDR3 loop reads CASSFLAGGPGSYNEQFF. The CDR3 region has the DNA TGCGCCAGCAGCTTTTTAGCGGGAGGGCCGGGGTCCTACAATGAGCAGTTCTTC.

The chain joins TRBV4-1 to TRBJ2-7, with D maybe TRBD2 (6 bases). Germline V gives CDR1 MGHRA, CDR2 YSYEKL. V was clipped by 3 bases and J by 9 bases, with 15 bases between them. The CDR3 loop spans 13 amino acids. For the CDR3, the DNA is TGCGCCAGCAGCCAGACGGGGGTGGCCGCGCAGTACTTC. Protein sequence: CASSQTGVAAQYF.

J is TRBJ2-3 and V is TRBV5-1, with no clear D. Deletions cut 1 base from V and 2 bases from J, with 8 bases between. Germline CDR1 is SGHRS and CDR2 is YFSETQ. CDR3 length equals 14 residues. In DNA, the CDR3 is TGCGCCAGCAGCTTGTTGGTCTTCACAGATACGCAGTATTTT. It translates to CASSLLVFTDTQYF.

CDR3 bases: TGCAGCGTTGATCAGGCGGCAGGGGAAGGGAGTAATTTGTTTTTT. Its translation is CSVDQAAGEGSNLFF. The chain recombines TRBV29-1 with TRBJ1-4; tentatively, D is TRBD1 (6 bases). V was pared by 3 bases and J by 15 bases, with 26 bases between. CDR1 is SQVTM and CDR2 is ANQGSEA in the germline V gene. The CDR3 length is 15 residues.

The chain links TRBV24-1 to TRBJ2-2; 9 nucleotides line up with TRBD2. Germline V CDR1 and CDR2: KGHDR, SFDVKD. The CDR3 contains 18 residues. The V segment lost 2 bases and the J segment 1 base; nucleotides outside the gene matches: 7. The CDR3 region is CATSDSGAGGMNTGELFF. DNA of the CDR3: TGTGCCACCAGTGATTCGGGAGCGGGAGGAATGAACACCGGGGAGCTGTTTTTT.

The chain joins TRBV7-9 to TRBJ1-1, with D possibly being TRBD1 (6 bases). The CDR3 contains 15 residues. Trimming took 0 bases from V and 4 from J, leaving 12 bases between them. Germline V gives CDR1 SEHNR, CDR2 FQNEAQ (reference sequence). The CDR3 DNA sequence: TGTGCCAGCAGCTTAGCAGGGGGGGCCATCACTGAAGCTTTCTTT. This sequence encodes CASSLAGGAITEAFF.

This clonotype came up a few times. V and J are TRBV15 and TRBJ2-7; the match to TRBD2 covers 12 bases. CDR1 is LNHNV, CDR2 YYDKDF, per germline (reference sequence). Trimming at V came to 4 bases and at J to 2 bases, leaving 3 bases not matched to a gene. CDR3 length: 15 residues. The CDR3 spells CATSMGLAGAYEQYF. The CDR3 DNA reads TGTGCCACCAGCATGGGACTAGCGGGCGCCTACGAGCAGTACTTC.

This chain joins TRBV11-1 and TRBJ2-3, with a possible D match to TRBD1 (6 bases). V lost 5 bases, J lost 0 bases, and 12 bases lay in between. CDR3 length: 15 residues. CDR1 is SGHAT and CDR2 is FQDESV in the germline V gene (reference sequence). The CDR3 bases are TGTGCCAGCAGCACCCTGGGGGCCAGCACAGATACGCAGTATTTT. This gives the protein CASSTLGASTDTQYF.

The V and J genes are TRBV11-1 and TRBJ2-7; D not resolved. Germline loops: CDR1 SGHAT, CDR2 FQDESV (reference sequence). This CDR3 comprises 13 residues. The ends were cut back, 2 bases at V and 4 bases at J, with 9 bases in the middle. CDR3 DNA: TGTGCCAGCAGCTTATCCACCGCATACGAGCAGTACTTC. Protein product: CASSLSTAYEQYF.

V gene TRBV9 combines with J gene TRBJ2-7; a weak D match, TRBD1 (5 bases). Looked up from germline, CDR1 is SGDLS and CDR2 is YYNGEE. The V gene lost 0 bases and the J gene lost 0 bases, with 7 bases spanning the gap. This CDR3 is built from 14 residues. CDR3 nucleotides: TGTGCCAGCAGCGTAGCTGGGGCCTCCTACGAGCAGTACTTC. Its protein product is CASSVAGASYEQYF.

V and J are TRBV10-3 and TRBJ1-6; 7 bases map to TRBD1. Germline-derived CDR1 and CDR2 are ENHRY and SYGVKD. V was pared by 6 bases and J by 5 bases, with 4 bases of the junction left unmatched. The CDR3 totals 14 residues. The CDR3 DNA reads TGTGCCATCAGCGTTGGACAGGATAATTCACCCCTCCACTTT. Translated: CAISVGQDNSPLHF.

This clonotype was detected only a few times. The CDR3 spells CASSQLSSGNTIYF. DNA for the CDR3: TGCGCCAGCAGTCAGCTAAGCTCTGGAAACACCATATATTTT. The rearrangement uses TRBV4-1 and TRBJ1-3; D is undetermined. In germline, CDR1 is MGHRA, CDR2 YSYEKL. This CDR3 has 14 amino acids. V was cut by 6 bases and J by 0 bases, with 9 bases left in between.

The chain carries TRBV5-1 and TRBJ2-3; perhaps TRBD2 as D (6 bases). The length of the CDR3 is 14 residues. Germline CDR1 SGHRS, CDR2 YFSETQ. V was cut by 4 bases and J by 6 bases, with 15 bases left in between. CDR3 DNA: TGCGCCAGCAGCCCGGGAGACCCCCTGGATACGCAGTATTTT. Protein product: CASSPGDPLDTQYF.

The V call is TRBV4-1, the J call TRBJ2-7; D ambiguous. V lost 0 bases and J lost 4, with 13 bases in between. Germline CDR1 is MGHRA and CDR2 is YSYEKL. The CDR3 loop spans 15 amino acids. The CDR3 DNA is TGCGCCAGCAGCCAAGACGTTCGGCAGCTATACGAGCAGTACTTC. It is translated as CASSQDVRQLYEQYF.

This chain links TRBV6-1 with TRBJ1-5, with 10 nucleotides matching TRBD1. V was clipped by 7 bases and J by 7 bases; unmatched bases: 7. Germline CDR1 reads MNHNS; CDR2 reads SASEGT. The CDR3 contains 14 residues. The CDR3 protein is CASTRGTGEQPQHF. The CDR3 DNA reads as TGTGCCAGCACCCGAGGGACAGGGGAACAGCCCCAGCATTTT.

To note about this clonotype: The junction departs from the called germline gene at one end, perhaps through a read error. V gene TRBV6-4 combines with J gene TRBJ2-7, with 14 bases identical to TRBD2. The CDR3 totals 19 residues. Germline-derived CDR1 and CDR2 are MRHNA and SNTAGT. The CDR3 spells CAISDPKRTSGRNNYEQYF. For the CDR3, the DNA is TGTGCCATCAGTGACCCGAAAAGGACTAGCGGGAGGAACAACTACGAGCAGTACTTC.

A word on this clonotype: Germline and junction disagree at one end, which may indicate a read error. The CDR3 protein is CASPQADENF. In DNA form, the CDR3 reads TGCGCCAGCCCCCAGGCAGACGAGAATTTC. The chain combines TRBV10-1 with TRBJ1-2; D is ambiguous. CDR1 is WNHNN, CDR2 SYGVQD, per germline (reference sequence). The CDR3 has 10 amino acids.

This clonotype has a handful of counts. CDR3 sequence reads: CASSSTGGGGEKLFF. CDR3 nucleotides: TGTGCCAGCAGCTCGACAGGGGGCGGAGGTGAAAAACTGTTTTTT. The genes are TRBV11-1 and TRBJ1-4; 10 bases fit TRBD1. The CDR3 totals 15 residues. V lost 4 bases, J lost 7 bases, and 6 bases stayed unmatched. Germline loops: CDR1 SGHAT, CDR2 FQDESV (reference sequence).

The CDR3 region has the DNA TGTGCCAGCAGCCCCGGTCACAGTCAAGAGACCCAGTACTTC. It yields the protein CASSPGHSQETQYF. The chain is built from TRBV7-3 and TRBJ2-5; D is uncertain. V lost 5 bases and J lost 2, with 12 bases in between. Germline assignment: CDR1 SGHTA and CDR2 FQGTGA. The length of the CDR3 is 14 residues.

Note on this clonotype: The junction and the germline gene differ at one end; a read error may be behind it. The rearrangement joins TRBV23-1 to TRBJ2-3; tentatively, D is TRBD2 (6 bases). TRBV23-1 is reported as an ORF; its role is uncertain. The CDR3 contains 16 residues. The CDR3 DNA sequence: TGCGCCAGCAGTCAAGGGGAGGAGTCAACCACAGATGCGCAGTATTTT. Its protein is CASSQGEESTTDAQYF.

V usage is TRBV5-1 and J usage is TRBJ2-7, with D perhaps TRBD1 (5 bases). CDR1 is SGHRS and CDR2 is YFSETQ in the germline V gene. The CDR3 has 13 residues. Trimming stripped 5 bases from V and 5 bases from J, with 14 bases between. CDR3 coding DNA: TGCGCCAGCAGGGGGCAGGGCCCGGACGAGCAGTACTTC. This encodes CASRGQGPDEQYF.

The CDR3 DNA sequence: TGTGCCAGCAGCTTACCTAGCGGGAGTGGGGGAGATACGCAGTATTTT. Its translation is CASSLPSGSGGDTQYF. The chain is built from TRBV7-6 and TRBJ2-3; 10 bases align to TRBD2. The CDR3 contains 16 residues. The germline CDR1 and CDR2 sequences are SGHVS and FNYEAQ. The V gene end was trimmed by 2 bases and the J gene end by 5 bases; junction bases not matched to a gene: 7.

The V gene is TRBV20-1, the J gene TRBJ2-7; D is possibly TRBD1 or TRBD2 (5 bases each). The CDR3 is 14 residues long. Germline-derived CDR1 and CDR2 are DFQATT and SNEGSKA (reference sequence). Trimming took 5 bases from V and 1 from J, leaving 15 bases between them. The DNA for the CDR3 is TGCAGTGCTGAGGGGCGATTAGGGTCCTACGAGCAGTACTTC. The encoded protein is CSAEGRLGSYEQYF.